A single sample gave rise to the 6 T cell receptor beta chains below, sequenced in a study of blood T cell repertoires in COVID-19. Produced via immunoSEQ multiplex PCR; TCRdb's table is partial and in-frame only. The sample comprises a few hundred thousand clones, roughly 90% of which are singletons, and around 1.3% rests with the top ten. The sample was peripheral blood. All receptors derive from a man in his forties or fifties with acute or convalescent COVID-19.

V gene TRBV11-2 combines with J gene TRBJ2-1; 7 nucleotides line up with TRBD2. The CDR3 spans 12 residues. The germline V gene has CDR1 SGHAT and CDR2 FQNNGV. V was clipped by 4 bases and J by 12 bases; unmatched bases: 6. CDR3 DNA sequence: TGTGCCAGCAGCTCACTAGCGATCGTGCAGTTCTTC. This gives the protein CASSSLAIVQFF.

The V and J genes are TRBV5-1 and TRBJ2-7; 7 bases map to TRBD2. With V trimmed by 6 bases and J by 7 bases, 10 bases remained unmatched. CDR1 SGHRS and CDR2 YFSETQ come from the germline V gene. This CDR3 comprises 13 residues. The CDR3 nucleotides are TGCGCCAGCAAGGCGGGAGCTGGGGGTGAGCAGTACTTC. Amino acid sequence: CASKAGAGGEQYF.

The CDR3 sequence: CASSPRGSGANVLTF. Written as DNA, the CDR3 is TGCGCCAGCAGCCCCAGGGGATCTGGGGCCAACGTCCTGACTTTC. This chain joins TRBV4-1 and TRBJ2-6; a possible D gene is TRBD1 (6 bases). Germline loops: CDR1 MGHRA, CDR2 YSYEKL. The V end was cut by 4 bases, the J end by 1 base, with 8 bases between. CDR3 length equals 15 residues.

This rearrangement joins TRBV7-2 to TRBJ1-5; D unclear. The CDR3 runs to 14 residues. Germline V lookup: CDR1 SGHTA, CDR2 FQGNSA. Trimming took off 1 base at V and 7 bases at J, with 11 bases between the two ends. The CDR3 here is CASSLGRGNQPQHF. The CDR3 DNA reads TGTGCCAGCAGCTTAGGACGAGGGAACCAGCCCCAGCATTTT.

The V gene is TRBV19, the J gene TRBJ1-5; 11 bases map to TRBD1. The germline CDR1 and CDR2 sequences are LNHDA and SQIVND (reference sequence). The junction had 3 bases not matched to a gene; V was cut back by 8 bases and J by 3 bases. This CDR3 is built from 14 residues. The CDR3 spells CASGQGATNQPQHF. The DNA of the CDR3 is TGTGCCAGTGGACAGGGGGCGACCAATCAGCCCCAGCATTTT.

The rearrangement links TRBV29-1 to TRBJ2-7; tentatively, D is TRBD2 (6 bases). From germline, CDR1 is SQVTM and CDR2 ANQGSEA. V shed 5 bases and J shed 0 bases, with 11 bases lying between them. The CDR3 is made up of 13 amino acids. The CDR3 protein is CSVSGGDSYEQYF. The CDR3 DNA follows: TGCAGCGTTAGCGGAGGGGACTCCTACGAGCAGTACTTC.